This T cell receptor beta chain was sequenced in a study of yellow fever vaccine responses in identical twins. Using its own MiXCR run on the RT-PCR reads, TCRdb lists one record per CDR3 protein. The sample has approximately 10,000 distinct CDR3 sequences; around four fifths are singletons. The CDR3 consists of 17 residues. The trim removed 4 bases at V and 3 bases at J, leaving 10 bases unmatched. Germline CDR1 SGHKS, CDR2 YYEKEE (reference sequence). Concerning this clonotype itself: Antigen specificity is unknown.

General observations from the study: Among the twins, the vaccine T cell response reportedly seemed partly convergent and partly personalized.

Sequencing was performed on T cells from blood (PBMCs), unsorted or a sorted subset (not recorded which), taken before or after yellow fever vaccination (not recorded which). The chain joins TRBV5-5 to TRBJ1-4; 9 nucleotides align to TRBD1. The sequence derives from a woman under 30 who received the yellow fever vaccine. The CDR3 loop is CASSAGQGSAANEKLFF. DNA of the CDR3: TGTGCCAGCAGCGCGGGACAGGGATCGGCAGCTAATGAAAAACTGTTTTTT.